Below, one T cell receptor (beta chain) is given with its context. This clonotype was found a few times. No antigen is known for it. Qualities for individual bases were not recorded, and no much larger clone is one base off. This sample was included in a study of response to subunit inactivated influenza vaccine (dated by TCRdb to the late 2010s). General notes on the study: The study used deep quantitative T cell receptor repertoire profiling to track responses to a trivalent subunit inactivated influenza vaccine. General study outcomes and caveats: It was suggested by the authors that each seasonal influenza vaccination may recruit only a limited number of new T cells.

Libraries came from RT-PCR. Reads for this sample came from an Illumina HiSeq 2500. In-frame beta chains were kept once TCRdb had trimmed the public reads at Q25 with fastp and called clones with MiXCR. Merged by CDR3 protein, the rows form single entries marked with the most common genes and DNA. For this sample there are more than 450,000 distinct CDR3 sequences; 12% appear just once. The ten most abundant clones make up roughly 10% of the sample. From the germline V gene, CDR1 is MNHNS and CDR2 is SASEGT. V and J are truncated by 6 bases and 2 bases respectively, leaving an intervening sequence of 15 bases. The CDR3, from cysteine to phenylalanine, totals 15 residues. CDR3 DNA only is kept here, 45 bases in frame from base 1.

Recombination joined TRBV6-1 with TRBJ2-3; the D gene lacks a confident call. This receptor was obtained from a middle-aged man who received an inactivated influenza vaccine. Donor details come from another sample of the same person, matched by shared clones. Specimen: PBMCs from blood, collected on the day of vaccination. The CDR3 reads CASRALDGYTDTQYF. Here is the DNA: TGTGCCAGCAGGGCACTGGATGGTTACACAGATACGCAGTATTTT.